What follows is one T cell receptor beta chain and its context. This sample is drawn from a study of blood T cell repertoires in COVID-19. J was trimmed by 5 bases and V by 2 bases; bases with no gene match: 7. This CDR3 has 16 amino acids. The V gene's germline CDR1 is MGHRA and CDR2 YSYEKL. In the original analysis: Reference gene primer amplification in the assay estimated nucleated cell counts. Sequencing was performed with immunoSEQ multiplex PCR; in TCRdb, only in-frame clones are kept and a portion is missing. V and J calls and clone size are given by that table; D and trimming were obtained from the DNA. This table has about 160,000 clones, approximately 80% appearing once.

Sequenced: peripheral blood. This TCR derives from a man in his sixties or seventies with acute or convalescent COVID-19. This chain uses TRBV4-1 with TRBJ2-2; 8 bases line up with TRBD2. DNA for the CDR3: TGCGCCAGCAGCCAACCCTCACGCGGGGGGACCGGGGAGCTGTTTTTT. Translated, it gives CASSQPSRGGTGELFF.